The source of this T cell receptor beta chain is a study of cytomegalovirus exposure and HLA in healthy donors. Here immunoSEQ multiplex PCR was the method, and the copy in TCRdb shows in-frame clones only, minus some. The data contain 150,000 to 250,000 clones, around 80% of them singletons. Separate from the approximately 720-subject first cohort, the 120-subject validation cohort was the one that the donors belonged to. The study's findings and limits: Many donors carried some public TCRs, although rarity characterized most TCR sequences.

The table lists this clone with a few counts. Its antigen is as yet unknown. The TCR originated in a woman under 40 in good health and CMV-seropositive. The material sequenced was PBMCs.

The CDR3 DNA reads TGCGCCAGCAGTGATTCCCCCCCAGACTACGAGCAGTACTTC. Translation gives CASSDSPPDYEQYF. The chain carries TRBV10-1 and TRBJ2-7; D unresolved. CDR3 length: 14 residues. Trimming stripped 3 bases from V and 3 bases from J, with 12 bases between. CDR1 WNHNN and CDR2 SYGVQD come from the germline V gene (reference sequence).